These 10 T cell receptor beta chains were sequenced from one sample in a study of T-cell memory formation after mild COVID-19. TCRdb independently ran MiXCR on the 5' RACE reads; one entry per CDR3 protein. The repertoire holds a few hundred thousand distinct CDR3 sequences, with approximately 15% as singletons. The sample was PBMCs or a T cell subset sorted from them (not recorded which). These receptors were collected from a young man who had mild COVID-19 (a few samples of this study predate the infection). Cell type and time point are not known.

The V gene is TRBV6-2 or TRBV6-3, the J gene TRBJ2-7; D is possibly TRBD1 (6 bases). Germline V gene lookup returns CDR1 MNHEY and CDR2 SVGEGT. V shed 7 bases and J shed 3 bases, with 16 bases lying between them. The CDR3 covers 14 residues. The CDR3 nucleotides read TGTGCCAGCATCAAACCGGGACACAGCTACGAGCAGTACTTC. It translates to CASIKPGHSYEQYF.

This sequence joins TRBV4-1 and TRBJ1-1, with TRBD1 as a possible D gene (5 bases). Between the trimmed V and J ends, which lost 1 base and 4 bases, there was a span of 10 bases. The CDR3 extends over 14 amino acids. Germline lookup yields CDR1 MGHRA and CDR2 YSYEKL. CDR3 loop: CASSQGGVSTEAFF. CDR3 DNA: TGCGCCAGCAGCCAAGGAGGGGTTAGCACTGAAGCTTTCTTT.

The chain recombines TRBV28 with TRBJ1-5; TRBD1 agrees at 9 bases. After removal of 7 bases from V and 5 bases from J, the junction contained 9 bases not matched to a gene. The CDR3 contains 15 residues. Germline-derived CDR1 and CDR2 are MDHEN and SYDVKM. In DNA form, the CDR3 reads TGTGCCAGCACCCTCGCGGGACAGGGATATCAGCCCCAGCATTTT. This codes for CASTLAGQGYQPQHF.

This clonotype was seen ten or more times. This rearrangement joins TRBV2 to TRBJ1-2, with D unclear. Trimming took off 3 bases at V and 4 bases at J, with 9 bases between the two ends. The CDR3 spans 13 residues. CDR1 and CDR2 (germline): SNHLY, FYNNEI. Here the CDR3 DNA reads TGTGCCAGCAGTGATGCGGCAGGCTATGGCTACACCTTC. Translating it yields CASSDAAGYGYTF.

The chain uses TRBV7-9 and TRBJ1-2; D uncertain. The CDR3 sequence is 14 residues long. Germline CDR1 SEHNR, CDR2 FQNEAQ (reference sequence). V dropped 5 bases and J dropped 8 bases, with 18 bases sitting between them. The DNA for the CDR3 is TGTGCCAGCAGCGAATACCCGCGACTCTTGGGCTACACCTTC. Translating it yields CASSEYPRLLGYTF.

The chain is built from TRBV7-9 and TRBJ1-1; D gene uncertain. V gave up 1 base and J gave up 10 bases, with 10 bases separating them. The length of the CDR3 is 12 residues. Germline lookup yields CDR1 SEHNR and CDR2 FQNEAQ (reference sequence). CDR3 coding DNA: TGTGCCAGCAGCTTAGAGGCGGAAAGAGCTTTCTTT. It specifies CASSLEAERAFF.

This sequence joins TRBV6-6 and TRBJ1-3; 7 bases map to TRBD1. The V gene's germline CDR1 is MNHNY and CDR2 SVGAGI (reference sequence). The CDR3 contains 14 residues. V shed 6 bases, J shed 2 bases, and the junction held 4 bases outside the gene matches. The CDR3 DNA follows: TGTGCCAGCAGCAAGACAGGGACTGGAAACACCATATATTTT. Its translation: CASSKTGTGNTIYF.

This chain links TRBV7-6 with TRBJ2-5, with D perhaps matching TRBD1 or TRBD2 (5 bases each). The CDR3 runs 19 residues. V was cut by 1 base and J by 4 bases, with 25 bases left in between. The germline gives CDR1 SGHVS, CDR2 FNYEAQ. CDR3 DNA sequence: TGTGCCAGCAGCTTAGACCTTCCCTCCTTGGGACGTCCCGGAGAGACCCAGTACTTC. Translated: CASSLDLPSLGRPGETQYF.

A few counts support this clonotype. CDR3 DNA sequence: TGCAGTGCTAGATTTTGGGAGATTAACAATGAGCAGTTCTTC. Amino acid sequence: CSARFWEINNEQFF. V is TRBV20-1 and J is TRBJ2-1; possibly TRBD2 for D (5 bases). The CDR3 has 14 amino acids. The V gene's germline CDR1 is DFQATT and CDR2 SNEGSKA (reference sequence). Trimming took 2 bases from V and 5 from J, leaving 13 bases between them.

The V gene is TRBV12-3 or TRBV12-4, the J gene TRBJ2-7; 10 positions match TRBD1. This CDR3 region has 14 residues. J lost 7 bases, V lost 5 bases, and 8 bases had no gene match. CDR3 coding DNA: TGTGCCAGCAGTCGAGACAGGGGGCGCAGGGAGCAGTACTTC. It translates to CASSRDRGRREQYF.